This is a list of T cell receptor beta chains from one sample in a study of T cells in Graves' hyperthyroidism and ophthalmopathy. In TCRdb, the multiplex PCR reads were re-called with MiXCR into one record per CDR3 protein. Of about 570,000 distinct CDR3 sequences in the sample, 13% to 15% are singletons; the top ten hold approximately 14%. Specimen: blood. The receptor source for this set is a woman aged 40 to 50 with Graves' hyperthyroidism. CDR3s include the opening cysteine and the closing phenylalanine or tryptophan. The order of the fields is V gene, J gene, clone size, D gene, CDR3 DNA, CDR3 protein. D genes are given only for firm matches. Clone size is given as once, few, many, or a class for an expanded clone.

TRBV28	TRBJ2-3	few	TRBD2	TGTGCCAGCAGAACAATTACCGTTTCTAGCGGGAGTCCTAATACGCAGTATTTT	CASRTITVSSGSPNTQYF
TRBV10-2	TRBJ2-3	many	NA	TGCGCCAGCGCGGACGGGAGTACGGGAGATACGCAGTATTTT	CASADGSTGDTQYF
TRBV7-2	TRBJ2-3	many	TRBD1	TGTGCCAGCAGCTTAGGTGTCAGGGGGCTCACAGATACGCAGTATTTT	CASSLGVRGLTDTQYF
TRBV18	TRBJ1-2	many	TRBD1	TGTGCCAGCTCGGAGACAGGGAACTATGGCTACACCTTC	CASSETGNYGYTF
TRBV28	TRBJ1-5	many	NA	TGTGCCAGCCTAAGTGGCAGGACCGGTCAGCCCCAGCATTTT	CASLSGRTGQPQHF
TRBV10-3	TRBJ2-7	many	NA	NA	CAISDFRGLATYEQYF
TRBV27	TRBJ2-4	many	TRBD2	TGTGCCAGCAGTGATCCCGCCACACTAGCGACCAAAAACATTCAGTACTTC	CASSDPATLATKNIQYF
TRBV11-1	TRBJ2-1	many	TRBD2	TGTGCCAGCAGCTTAGGACTAGCGGTCTACAATGAGCAGTTCTTC	CASSLGLAVYNEQFF
TRBV10-3	TRBJ2-5	few	NA	TGTGCCATCAGTGAGTCGGACTTCGTCGAGGAGACCCAGTACTTC	CAISESDFVEETQYF
TRBV6-2/TRBV6-3	TRBJ2-5	few	NA	TGTGCCAGCAGGGGGAGGTCCGGGGAGACCCAGTACTTC	CASRGRSGETQYF